Listed here are 31 T cell receptor beta chains from one sample, sequenced in a study of human T cells and chemical hapten exposure. One entry per CDR3 protein, called by TCRdb with MiXCR from the RACE reads. The sample has about 360,000 distinct CDR3 sequences; about 4.4% are singletons. Indicated time point: patch test 1, 2 weeks after DPC sensitization. Sample treatment: therapeutic diphenylcyclopropenone sensitization with weekly scalp DPC. The specimen was whole blood, collected in connection with sensitization to the hapten diphenylcyclopropenone (DPC). All receptors derive from a woman in her forties or fifties with alopecia areata. Some clones in this sample may be carry-over from other donors' samples.

This clonotype has just a few counts. This CDR3 reads CASSIAEGDYGYTF. The DNA of the CDR3 is TGTGCCAGTAGTATAGCGGAAGGGGACTATGGCTACACCTTC. This sequence joins TRBV19 and TRBJ1-2, with D possibly matching TRBD1 (5 bases). Per the germline V gene, CDR1 is LNHDA and CDR2 is SQIVND (reference sequence). V was pared by 1 base and J by 3 bases, with 9 bases between. The CDR3 spans 14 residues.

DNA of the CDR3: TGTGCCAGCAGTTACCTCACAGGGTATCAGCCCCAGCATTTT. Translated, it gives CASSYLTGYQPQHF. The V and J genes are TRBV6-6 and TRBJ1-5; D possibly corresponds to TRBD1 (6 bases). CDR3 length equals 14 residues. Germline CDR1 reads MNHNY; CDR2 reads SVGAGI (reference sequence). The V gene lost 2 bases and the J gene lost 5 bases, with 10 bases spanning the gap.

In this sample, this clonotype turned up many times. The chain recombines TRBV5-8 with TRBJ2-3; D remains unclear. V dropped 0 bases and J dropped 0 bases, with 11 bases sitting between them. The CDR3 spans 16 residues. CDR1 and CDR2 from the germline V gene are SGHTS and YDEGEE. CDR3 DNA: TGTGCCAGCAGCTTGGCAAAGGCTAGTAGCACAGATACGCAGTATTTT. Translated, it gives CASSLAKASSTDTQYF. Full variable domain (rest looked up from reference TRBV5-8 and TRBJ2-3): EAGVTQSPTHLIKTRGQQATLRCSPISGHTSVYWYQQALGLGLQFLLWYDEGEERNRGNFPPRFSGRQFPNYSSELNVNALELEDSALYLCASSLAKASSTDTQYFGPGTRLTVL.

There are many counts of this clonotype. The chain is built from TRBV29-1 and TRBJ1-1, with D hard to call. Germline V lookup: CDR1 SQVTM, CDR2 ANQGSEA. CDR3 size: 14 residues. Between the trimmed V and J ends, which lost 4 bases and 6 bases, there was a span of 18 bases. DNA for the CDR3: TGCAGCGTTGCCAGGTCAGGCGGGATCGCTGAAGCTTTCTTT. Protein: CSVARSGGIAEAFF.

This clonotype came up many times. The rearrangement uses TRBV2 and TRBJ2-1; 12 bases line up with TRBD2. The length of the CDR3 is 15 residues. Germline CDR1 and CDR2: SNHLY and FYNNEI. V lost 7 bases and J lost 6; bases outside the gene matches: 7. The CDR3 protein is CASTVLAGGINEQFF. The CDR3 region has the DNA TGTGCCAGCACCGTACTAGCGGGGGGTATCAATGAGCAGTTCTTC.

This clonotype was detected only a few times. The CDR3 nucleotides are TGTGCCAGCAGCCCGCGATTTAGCTATGGCTACACCTTC. This codes for CASSPRFSYGYTF. The J gene is TRBJ1-2, the V gene TRBV7-2; D remains unclear. CDR1 is SGHTA, CDR2 FQGNSA, per germline. This CDR3 spans 13 amino acids. V lost 5 bases and J lost 4, with 11 bases in between.

This clonotype appeared a few times. The chain combines TRBV15 with TRBJ2-1; possible D gene TRBD2, 5 bases. The V gene's germline CDR1 is LNHNV and CDR2 YYDKDF (reference sequence). The CDR3 has 14 residues. V was clipped by 2 bases and J by 6 bases, with 11 bases between them. The CDR3 loop is CATSRLSLANEQFF. The CDR3 bases are TGTGCCACCAGCAGACTAAGTCTAGCCAATGAGCAGTTCTTC. The complete variable domain, with remaining parts taken from reference TRBV15 and TRBJ2-1, reads DAMVIQNPRYQVTQFGKPVTLSCSQTLNHNVMYWYQQKSSQAPKLLFHYYDKDFNNEADTPDNFQSRRPNTSFCFLDIRSPGLGDTAMYLCATSRLSLANEQFFGPGTRLTVL.

This clonotype was seen repeatedly, ten times or more. The chain links TRBV20-1 to TRBJ2-7, with 13 bases fitting TRBD2. The CDR3 is made up of 14 amino acids. The V and J ends lost 3 bases and 4 bases, in that order; junction bases with no gene match: 3. CDR1 is DFQATT and CDR2 is SNEGSKA in the germline V gene (reference sequence). CDR3 bases: TGCAGTGCTAGGTGGACTAGCGGGGGTTACGAGCAGTACTTC. Translating it yields CSARWTSGGYEQYF.

This clonotype was counted many times. J is TRBJ2-5 and V is TRBV18; no firm D call. The CDR3 contains 10 residues. Germline V gene lookup returns CDR1 KGHSH and CDR2 LQKENI. Between the trimmed V and J ends, which lost 9 bases and 5 bases, there was a span of 7 bases. CDR3 in amino acids: CASKDETQYF. CDR3 coding DNA: TGTGCCAGTAAGGATGAGACCCAGTACTTC.

This chain joins TRBV10-3 and TRBJ2-3, with a tentative D call TRBD1 (5 bases). Deletions cut 8 bases from V and 2 bases from J, with 11 bases between. The CDR3 length is 13 residues. The germline gives CDR1 ENHRY, CDR2 SYGVKD. CDR3 sequence reads: CAISPDNTDTQYF. CDR3 DNA sequence: TGTGCCATCTCCCCGGACAACACAGATACGCAGTATTTT.

The sample holds many counts of this clonotype. The V gene is TRBV6-5, the J gene TRBJ1-6; TRBD1 matches at 10 bases. Germline values: CDR1 MNHEY, CDR2 SVGAGI. The V segment lost 3 bases and the J segment 7 bases; nucleotides outside the gene matches: 6. The CDR3 is 16 residues long. CDR3 amino acids: CASSYGTGAQNSPLHF. The CDR3 nucleotides are TGTGCCAGCAGTTATGGGACAGGGGCTCAAAATTCACCCCTCCACTTT.

This clonotype was seen at least ten times. The V gene is TRBV12-3 or TRBV12-4, the J gene TRBJ2-5; no reliable D call. This CDR3 is built from 13 residues. Trimming shortened V by 3 bases and J by 7 bases, and 12 bases separated the two germline ends. DNA of the CDR3: TGTGCCAGCAGTTTGGGCGGTTCCGGGACCCAGTACTTC. Its protein product is CASSLGGSGTQYF.

This clonotype was counted at least ten times. The chain uses TRBV27 and TRBJ1-6; 7 bases align to TRBD1. CDR1 MNHEY and CDR2 SMNVEV come from the germline V gene (reference sequence). The ends lost 2 bases at V and 4 bases at J; junction bases unmatched: 2. The CDR3 runs to 15 residues. Here the CDR3 DNA reads TGTGCCAGCAGTTTACAACAGGGGTATAATTCACCCCTCCACTTT. It translates to CASSLQQGYNSPLHF.

This clonotype was detected many times. CDR3 sequence reads: CASSLWDRGPTNYGYTF. For the CDR3, the DNA is TGTGCCAGCAGTTTATGGGACAGGGGACCTACTAACTATGGCTACACCTTC. The chain couples TRBV12-3 or TRBV12-4 to TRBJ1-2; TRBD1 matches at 10 bases. The CDR3 totals 17 residues. J lost 0 bases, V lost 2 bases, and 6 bases had no gene match.

As to this clonotype: One end of the junction is discordant with germline, which a read error may explain. This CDR3 reads CASRRDNSNQPQRF. In DNA, the CDR3 is TGTGCCAGCAGAAGGGATAATAGCAATCAGCCCCAGCGTTTT. The V and J genes are TRBV2 and TRBJ1-5; D call uncertain. Germline V lookup: CDR1 SNHLY, CDR2 FYNNEI. This CDR3 has 14 residues.

The chain uses TRBV7-2 and TRBJ2-7, with a weak D call TRBD2 (5 bases). The germline V and J ends were trimmed by 0 bases and 3 bases, with 9 bases remaining between them. The CDR3 is 14 amino acids. Germline CDR1 reads SGHTA; CDR2 reads FQGNSA. CDR3 sequence: CASSLAGRFYEQYF. CDR3 bases: TGTGCCAGCAGCTTAGCGGGGAGATTCTACGAGCAGTACTTC.

The genes are TRBV5-5 and TRBJ2-7, with 7 bases fitting TRBD1. Trimming cost V 4 bases and J 5 bases; bases outside gene matches: 9. This CDR3 has 14 amino acids. CDR1 and CDR2 (germline): SGHKS, YYEKEE (reference sequence). The CDR3 sequence: CASSRDSSWDEQYF. The CDR3 nucleotides are TGTGCCAGCAGCCGGGACAGCTCCTGGGACGAGCAGTACTTC.

This clonotype was seen at least ten times. The V gene is TRBV20-1, the J gene TRBJ2-1; TRBD2 aligns across 10 bases. CDR3 length: 16 residues. Germline-derived CDR1 and CDR2 are DFQATT and SNEGSKA (reference sequence). In DNA, the CDR3 is TGCACCGGAGGGATACTGGGACTAGCGATCGTAAATGAGCAGTTCTTC. It yields the protein CTGGILGLAIVNEQFF.

This clonotype was observed a handful of times. CDR3 nucleotides: TGTGCCAGCAGTTTCCGGGGCGAGATCTATGGCTACACCTTC. The encoded protein is CASSFRGEIYGYTF. V gene TRBV12-3 or TRBV12-4 combines with J gene TRBJ1-2; possibly TRBD1 for D (5 bases). This CDR3 spans 14 amino acids. V was pared by 3 bases and J by 4 bases, with 12 bases between.

The genes are TRBV13 and TRBJ2-5, with D unresolved. The CDR3 spans 15 residues. Trimming cost V 3 bases and J 1 base, with 12 bases left between them. Germline V gives CDR1 PRHDT, CDR2 FYEKMQ (reference sequence). The CDR3 loop reads CASSFLTALQETQYF. The CDR3 region has the DNA TGTGCCAGCAGCTTCCTAACGGCCCTCCAAGAGACCCAGTACTTC.

The sample holds many counts of this clonotype. The rearrangement joins TRBV5-1 to TRBJ1-2, with a tentative D call TRBD1 (5 bases). This CDR3 is 14 amino acids long. Between the trimmed V and J ends, which lost 4 bases and 4 bases, there was a span of 14 bases. CDR1 SGHRS and CDR2 YFSETQ come from the germline V gene. CDR3 nucleotides: TGCGCCAGCAGCACCACAGGCCCCCTCTATGGCTACACCTTC. This sequence encodes CASSTTGPLYGYTF.

This clonotype was seen many times. V gene TRBV7-9 combines with J gene TRBJ1-4; 9 positions agree with TRBD1. The CDR3 consists of 16 residues. Looked up from germline, CDR1 is SEHNR and CDR2 is FQNEAQ (reference sequence). V lost 2 bases and J lost 3; bases outside the gene matches: 4. DNA of the CDR3: TGTGCCAGCAGCTTACACAGGGGGCGGCCTAATGAAAAACTGTTTTTT. Encoded protein: CASSLHRGRPNEKLFF.

V gene TRBV10-2 combines with J gene TRBJ1-4, with D possibly being TRBD1 (6 bases). V was pared by 5 bases and J by 3 bases, with 13 bases between. Germline CDR1 WSHSY, CDR2 SAAADI. CDR3 length: 15 amino acids. This chain's CDR3 is CASSLQGVANEKLFF. CDR3 nucleotides: TGCGCCAGCAGTTTACAGGGCGTCGCTAATGAAAAACTGTTTTTT.

The V gene is TRBV2, the J gene TRBJ2-4; D unclear. Germline V gene sequence: CDR1 SNHLY, CDR2 FYNNEI. Deletions cut 5 bases from V and 6 bases from J, with 14 bases between. The CDR3 runs 14 residues. The CDR3 here is CASSPTPLGNIQYF. In DNA, the CDR3 is TGTGCCAGCAGTCCGACTCCATTGGGAAACATTCAGTACTTC.

The V and J genes are TRBV4-2 and TRBJ1-5, with D uncertain. The V end was cut by 4 bases, the J end by 5 bases, with 15 bases between. The germline gives CDR1 LGHNA, CDR2 YNFKEQ. The CDR3 is 15 residues long. The chain's CDR3 is CASSPEPGSDQPQHF. The CDR3 nucleotides are TGTGCCAGCAGCCCAGAACCGGGGTCCGATCAGCCCCAGCATTTT.

The table lists this clonotype with many counts. The genes are TRBV28 and TRBJ2-7; D not resolved. Trimming cost V 6 bases and J 6 bases, with 12 bases left between them. Germline V gene data show CDR1 as MDHEN and CDR2 as SYDVKM. The CDR3 has 12 residues. CDR3 bases: TGTGCCAGCAGGGTACAGCCGGGCGAGCAGTACTTC. This gives the protein CASRVQPGEQYF. The whole variable domain, filled in from reference TRBV28 and TRBJ2-7, reads DVKVTQSSRYLVKRTGEKVFLECVQDMDHENMFWYRQDPGLGLRLIYFSYDVKMKEKGDIPEGYSVSREKKERFSLILESASTNQTSMYLCASRVQPGEQYFGPGTRLTVT.

This clonotype was detected ten times or more. The rearrangement uses TRBV9 and TRBJ2-2; D is unclear. The CDR3 is made up of 15 amino acids. Germline values: CDR1 SGDLS, CDR2 YYNGEE. Trimming removed 0 bases from V and 8 bases from J, with 14 bases in between. This chain's CDR3 is CASSVAGGREGELFF. CDR3 DNA sequence: TGTGCCAGCAGCGTAGCTGGTGGTAGAGAGGGGGAGCTGTTTTTT.

This chain links TRBV6-2 or TRBV6-3 with TRBJ1-1, with D maybe TRBD1 (6 bases). This CDR3 comprises 13 residues. V was pared by 2 bases and J by 5 bases, with 9 bases between. Germline-derived CDR1 and CDR2 are MNHEY and SVGEGT. The CDR3, as DNA: TGTGCCAGCAGTTACCCTACAGGGACTGAAGCTTTCTTT. It is translated as CASSYPTGTEAFF.

The chain has TRBV4-2 and TRBJ1-2; maybe TRBD1 (5 bases). There are 14 residues in the CDR3. From germline, CDR1 is LGHNA and CDR2 YNFKEQ. The germline V and J ends were trimmed by 1 base and 4 bases, with 10 bases remaining between them. This CDR3 is CASSQGGDLYGYTF. DNA of the CDR3: TGTGCCAGCAGCCAAGGAGGGGACCTCTATGGCTACACCTTC.

This clonotype has at least ten counts. The V gene is TRBV5-1, the J gene TRBJ2-3; D tentatively fits TRBD1 or TRBD2 (5 bases each). Germline CDR1 and CDR2: SGHRS and YFSETQ. Trimming stripped 5 bases from V and 4 bases from J, with 14 bases between. CDR3 length equals 14 residues. CDR3 residues: CASSLGAQADTQYF. The CDR3, as DNA: TGCGCCAGCAGTCTCGGGGCCCAGGCAGATACGCAGTATTTT.

This clonotype was observed many times. The gene calls are TRBV15 and TRBJ2-7; 8 bases align to TRBD1. CDR3 length: 15 amino acids. Germline values: CDR1 LNHNV, CDR2 YYDKDF (reference sequence). With 0 bases clipped from V and 6 bases from J, the junction kept 7 bases outside the gene matches. The CDR3 reads CATSRDKAGGAEQYF. CDR3 nucleotides: TGTGCCACCAGCAGAGATAAGGCAGGGGGCGCCGAGCAGTACTTC.